The 32 T cell receptor beta chains listed next were all sequenced from one sample in a study of human T cells and chemical hapten exposure. MiXCR was run by TCRdb on the RACE reads, yielding one entry per CDR3 protein. The sample lists roughly 180,000 distinct CDR3 sequences, roughly 15% occurring once. Time point noted: patch test 1, 2 weeks after DPC sensitization. As for treatment: therapeutic diphenylcyclopropenone sensitization with weekly scalp DPC. This material consisted of whole blood, taken in connection with sensitization to the hapten diphenylcyclopropenone (DPC). These receptors all stem from a woman aged 30 to 39 with alopecia areata. Some clones in this sample may be carry-over from other donors' samples.

The V call is TRBV5-1, the J call TRBJ2-3; no clear D gene. Trimming took 2 bases from V and 1 from J, leaving 8 bases between them. The V gene's germline CDR1 is SGHRS and CDR2 YFSETQ. The CDR3 loop spans 14 amino acids. The CDR3 here is CASSFGSGTDTQYF. As DNA, the CDR3 is TGCGCCAGCAGCTTCGGGTCAGGCACAGATACGCAGTATTTT.

This clonotype was counted at least ten times. The V gene is TRBV12-3 or TRBV12-4, the J gene TRBJ2-7; the D gene could be TRBD1 or TRBD2 (5 bases each). Trimming took 5 bases from V and 0 from J, leaving 14 bases between them. The length of the CDR3 is 15 residues. The CDR3 region is CASSRAGGPSYEQYF. In DNA form, the CDR3 reads TGTGCCAGCAGTCGTGCTGGGGGACCCTCCTACGAGCAGTACTTC.

Notes on this clonotype: Possible read error: a much larger clone is one base away. The V and J genes are TRBV5-1 and TRBJ1-5; no definite D call. The CDR3 loop spans 13 amino acids. From germline, CDR1 is SGHRS and CDR2 YFSETQ. The CDR3 nucleotides are TGCTCCAGCAGCTTGGACGGAGATCAGCCCCAGCATTTT. The encoded protein is CSSSLDGDQPQHF.

This rearrangement joins TRBV18 to TRBJ1-2, with D possibly matching TRBD1 (6 bases). Germline V CDR1 and CDR2: KGHSH, LQKENI. This CDR3 contains 15 residues. Between the trimmed V and J ends, which lost 3 bases and 7 bases, there was a span of 18 bases. CDR3 coding DNA: TGTGCCAGCTCACCGGAATCAGGGGTATCGGCTGGCTACACCTTC. This codes for CASSPESGVSAGYTF.

This clonotype was seen repeatedly, ten times or more. The J gene is TRBJ2-3, the V gene TRBV7-3, with TRBD2 matching 12 bases. This CDR3 is built from 14 residues. The germline CDR1 and CDR2 sequences are SGHTA and FQGTGA. J lost 6 bases, V lost 4 bases, and 2 bases had no gene match. As DNA, the CDR3 is TGTGCCAGCAGCTACGGGACTAGCGGGGATACGCAGTATTTT. Protein product: CASSYGTSGDTQYF.

This chain links TRBV7-2 with TRBJ2-7, with a possible D match to TRBD2 (5 bases). V lost 2 bases to trimming and J lost 5 bases, with 16 bases between them. The CDR3 loop spans 15 amino acids. CDR1 and CDR2 from the germline V gene are SGHTA and FQGNSA. Here the CDR3 reads CASSLPLGRGNEQYF. Written as DNA, the CDR3 is TGTGCCAGCAGCTTACCTCTAGGGAGAGGCAACGAGCAGTACTTC.

This clonotype was observed a handful of times. The CDR3 loop reads CASRVGQGSDTQYF. CDR3 in DNA: TGTGCCAGCAGGGTTGGACAGGGTTCAGATACGCAGTATTTT. V and J are TRBV2 and TRBJ2-3; TRBD1 agrees at 8 bases. In germline, CDR1 is SNHLY, CDR2 FYNNEI. This CDR3 has 14 residues. J gave up 4 bases and V 6 bases, and 6 bases lay outside the gene matches.

The V call is TRBV29-1, the J call TRBJ1-3; D unclear. The V and J ends lost 5 bases and 4 bases respectively, with 6 bases between them. Germline CDR1 reads SQVTM; CDR2 reads ANQGSEA. The CDR3 runs 11 residues. CDR3 nucleotide sequence: TGCAGCGTTCGTCGCGGAAACACCATATATTTT. Its protein product is CSVRRGNTIYF.

The chain is built from TRBV11-2 and TRBJ1-2; TRBD1 agrees at 9 bases. V dropped 5 bases and J dropped 8; count of bases not matched to a gene: 6. Germline CDR1 is SGHAT and CDR2 is FQNNGV. This CDR3 spans 13 amino acids. CDR3 DNA: TGTGCCAGCAGCACGGGGACAGGGAGAGGCTACACCTTC. Its translation is CASSTGTGRGYTF.

This clonotype was observed a handful of times. This rearrangement joins TRBV28 to TRBJ1-6; possible D gene TRBD1, 5 bases. CDR1 and CDR2 from the germline V gene are MDHEN and SYDVKM. V lost 7 bases and J 4 bases, leaving 8 bases between the germline ends. The CDR3 extends over 13 amino acids. The chain's CDR3 is CASTGTYNSPLHF. The CDR3 DNA reads as TGTGCCAGCACTGGGACGTATAATTCACCCCTCCACTTT.

The genes are TRBV3-1 and TRBJ2-3; 8 bases align to TRBD2. J gave up 6 bases and V 3 bases, and 5 bases lay outside the gene matches. In germline, CDR1 is LGHDT, CDR2 YNNKEL (reference sequence). The CDR3 runs to 14 residues. The CDR3 nucleotides are TGTGCCAGCAGCCACGGACGGGAGGGGGATACGCAGTATTTT. Translation: CASSHGREGDTQYF.

This clonotype has just a few counts. The rearrangement joins TRBV11-3 to TRBJ1-6; the match to TRBD1 covers 9 bases. CDR1 is SGHNT and CDR2 is YENEEA in the germline V gene. Trimming at V came to 5 bases and at J to 7 bases, leaving 3 bases not matched to a gene. The CDR3 has 14 residues. In nucleotides, the CDR3 is TGTGCCAGCAGCGCCGGACAGGGGAATTCACCCCTCCACTTT. Its translation is CASSAGQGNSPLHF.

This clonotype was seen many times. The chain employs TRBV7-2 and TRBJ2-3; D is unresolved. The CDR3 is 14 residues long. V was trimmed by 0 bases and J by 1 base, leaving 5 bases between them. Looked up from germline, CDR1 is SGHTA and CDR2 is FQGNSA. The CDR3 protein is CASSLASRTDTQYF. The CDR3 nucleotides are TGTGCCAGCAGCTTAGCGAGTCGCACAGATACGCAGTATTTT.

The chain is built from TRBV7-3 and TRBJ2-1; 10 bases are a match to TRBD2. The germline CDR1 and CDR2 sequences are SGHTA and FQGTGA. This CDR3 contains 16 residues. With V trimmed by 5 bases and J by 3 bases, 7 bases remained unmatched. The CDR3 loop reads CASSEITSGIYNEQFF. The CDR3 DNA follows: TGTGCCAGCAGCGAAATTACTAGCGGGATCTACAATGAGCAGTTCTTC. Full variable domain (remainder filled in from reference TRBV7-3 and TRBJ2-1): GAGVSQTPSNKVTEKGKYVELRCDPISGHTALYWYRQSLGQGPEFLIYFQGTGAADDSGLPNDRFFAVRPEGSVSTLKIQRTERGDSAVYLCASSEITSGIYNEQFFGPGTRLTVL.

This clonotype has a count of ten or more. The chain joins TRBV7-2 to TRBJ1-5; D is ambiguous. Trimming stripped 4 bases from V and 9 bases from J, with 16 bases between. This CDR3 has 14 amino acids. Germline CDR1 reads SGHTA; CDR2 reads FQGNSA. The DNA for the CDR3 is TGTGCCAGCAGCTCCGGGAACGGTCCGTGGCCCCAGCATTTT. This translates into CASSSGNGPWPQHF.

The chain combines TRBV5-1 with TRBJ2-7; no firm D call. With 3 bases removed from V and 3 bases from J, the gap between germline ends came to 10 bases. The germline gives CDR1 SGHRS, CDR2 YFSETQ. The CDR3 spans 13 residues. The CDR3 DNA sequence: TGCGCCAGCAGCTCGGATAGGTACTACGAGCAGTACTTC. It specifies CASSSDRYYEQYF.

The V and J genes are TRBV7-2 and TRBJ2-7; 10 bases align to TRBD2. Germline V CDR1 and CDR2: SGHTA, FQGNSA. J gave up 0 bases and V 5 bases, and 4 bases lay outside the gene matches. The CDR3 runs to 15 residues. The CDR3: CASSRTSGSSYEQYF. DNA for the CDR3: TGTGCCAGCAGCCGGACTAGCGGAAGCTCCTACGAGCAGTACTTC.

The rearrangement links TRBV29-1 to TRBJ2-5; D is unresolved. Germline CDR1 and CDR2: SQVTM and ANQGSEA. The CDR3 covers 13 residues. Trimming took 6 bases from V and 0 from J, leaving 11 bases between them. This CDR3 is CSVCRNYQETQYF. For the CDR3, the DNA is TGCAGCGTGTGTAGGAACTACCAAGAGACCCAGTACTTC.

This clonotype has only a few counts. The chain employs TRBV7-2 and TRBJ2-3; 11 positions match TRBD1. Trimming took 5 bases from V and 4 from J; bases not matched to a gene: 8. The CDR3 is 16 amino acids. The V gene's germline CDR1 is SGHTA and CDR2 FQGNSA. This chain's CDR3 is CASSGRTGGASDTQYF. CDR3 DNA: TGTGCCAGCAGCGGACGGACAGGGGGCGCTTCAGATACGCAGTATTTT.

The genes are TRBV6-2 or TRBV6-3 and TRBJ1-1; 12 positions match TRBD1. This CDR3 spans 16 amino acids. Trimming cost V 0 bases and J 6 bases; bases outside gene matches: 5. From germline, CDR1 is MNHEY and CDR2 SVGEGT. The CDR3 region is CASSYSTGTGGPEAFF. CDR3 nucleotides: TGTGCCAGCAGTTACTCAACGGGGACAGGGGGCCCTGAAGCTTTCTTT.

Only a few counts were recorded for this clonotype. The V call is TRBV27, the J call TRBJ1-6; D is uncertain. The V end lost 0 bases, the J end lost 7 bases, and 7 bases lay between the germline ends. CDR1 MNHEY and CDR2 SMNVEV come from the germline V gene (reference sequence). There are 14 residues in the CDR3. The CDR3 here is CASSLSHLNSPLHF. The CDR3 bases are TGTGCCAGCAGTTTATCCCATTTGAATTCACCCCTCCACTTT.

With respect to this clonotype: This may arise from a read error, as a much more abundant clone is one base away. J is TRBJ2-5 and V is TRBV9; 7 bases fit TRBD1. The germline V gene has CDR1 SGDLS and CDR2 YYNGEE. The CDR3 contains 16 residues. V lost 0 bases and J lost 7; bases outside the gene matches: 12. CDR3 DNA sequence: TGTGCCAGCAGCGTAGCTTCGGGCAGGTCAGGGGGGACCCAGTACTTC. Residues: CASSVASGRSGGTQYF.

The chain recombines TRBV2 with TRBJ2-3, with D unresolved. The V gene's germline CDR1 is SNHLY and CDR2 FYNNEI. Trimming left V 0 bases short and J 1 base short, with 8 bases between. The CDR3 consists of 15 residues. The CDR3 region is CASSEARSGTDTQYF. Here the CDR3 DNA reads TGTGCCAGCAGTGAAGCGCGGTCGGGCACAGATACGCAGTATTTT.

This clonotype was recorded a few times. The chain combines TRBV6-4 with TRBJ2-3; 8 positions agree with TRBD1. From germline, CDR1 is MRHNA and CDR2 SNTAGT. The CDR3 loop spans 16 amino acids. V trimming: 5 bases; J trimming: 3 bases; junction bases outside the gene matches: 10. CDR3 nucleotides: TGTGCCAGCAGTCGACAGGGGACCCCAAGGACAGATACGCAGTATTTT. It translates to CASSRQGTPRTDTQYF.

The CDR3 sequence is CASNPLSGESTDTQYF. The CDR3 bases are TGTGCCAGCAACCCCCTAAGCGGGGAAAGCACAGATACGCAGTATTTT. V gene TRBV2 combines with J gene TRBJ2-3, with 7 nucleotides matching TRBD2. J gave up 0 bases and V 7 bases, and 10 bases lay outside the gene matches. The germline CDR1 and CDR2 sequences are SNHLY and FYNNEI. This CDR3 is 16 amino acids long. The full variable domain, with the rest looked up from reference TRBV2 and TRBJ2-3, is EPEVTQTPSHQVTQMGQEVILRCVPISNHLYFYWYRQILGQKVEFLVSFYNNEISEKSEIFDDQFSVERPDGSNFTLKIRSTKLEDSAMYFCASNPLSGESTDTQYFGPGTRLTVL.

This clonotype was picked up a small number of times. The chain has TRBV20-1 and TRBJ1-1, with D tentatively TRBD1 (5 bases). V lost 5 bases and J 0 bases, leaving 16 bases between the germline ends. Germline V gene sequence: CDR1 DFQATT, CDR2 SNEGSKA (reference sequence). The CDR3 runs 15 residues. CDR3 loop: CSAPGQGAMNTEAFF. CDR3 coding DNA: TGCAGTGCTCCGGGGCAGGGCGCCATGAACACTGAAGCTTTCTTT.

The chain is built from TRBV2 and TRBJ1-3; D is ambiguous. Trimming left V 4 bases short and J 2 bases short, with 6 bases between. CDR1 is SNHLY and CDR2 is FYNNEI in the germline V gene. The CDR3 sequence is 13 residues long. The CDR3 reads CASSGSAGNTIYF. The CDR3 region has the DNA TGTGCCAGCAGTGGCTCCGCTGGAAACACCATATATTTT.

There are many counts of this clonotype. The chain employs TRBV16 and TRBJ2-7, with D hard to call. The CDR3 totals 14 residues. Trimming left V 0 bases short and J 2 bases short, with 8 bases between. Germline CDR1 reads KGHSY; CDR2 reads FQNENV. CDR3 in amino acids: CASSQSVAAYEQYF. DNA of the CDR3: TGTGCCAGCAGCCAATCGGTGGCTGCCTACGAGCAGTACTTC.

This clonotype was counted between two and nine times. This rearrangement joins TRBV6-5 to TRBJ1-2; D perhaps matches TRBD1 (5 bases). Trimming left V 5 bases short and J 0 bases short, with 13 bases between. CDR3 length: 15 residues. Germline loops: CDR1 MNHEY, CDR2 SVGAGI. CDR3: CASSHGASPNYGYTF. The CDR3 DNA reads TGTGCCAGCAGTCACGGGGCGAGTCCTAACTATGGCTACACCTTC.

This clonotype was counted only a few times. The chain is built from TRBV4-3 and TRBJ2-2; D may be TRBD2 (5 bases). V was pared by 0 bases and J by 1 base, with 6 bases between. The germline CDR1 and CDR2 sequences are LGHNA and YSLEER. This CDR3 spans 15 amino acids. The DNA for the CDR3 is TGCGCCAGCAGCCAAGATCGGGAGAACACCGGGGAGCTGTTTTTT. Protein product: CASSQDRENTGELFF.

The chain couples TRBV21-1 to TRBJ1-1; the listed D gene, TRBD1, was not tested against the DNA. TRBV21-1 is described as a pseudogene. The CDR3 extends over 21 amino acids. The CDR3 bases are TGTGCCAGCAGCAAAGGAAAGGGAAGAGGAATTACATCTGGGGGAAGGCCTGAAGCTTTCTTT. As protein: CASSKGKGRGITSGGRPEAFF.

In its sample, this clonotype was seen a few times. The CDR3 is CASSRDSLDSYGYTF. In DNA, the CDR3 is TGTGCCAGCAGCCGGGACAGTCTTGACTCCTATGGCTACACCTTC. The rearrangement joins TRBV7-8 to TRBJ1-2; 7 bases line up with TRBD1. The germline gives CDR1 SGHVS, CDR2 FQNEAQ. V was pared by 5 bases and J by 4 bases, with 10 bases of the junction left unmatched. The CDR3 runs to 15 residues.